In this sample, the clone carrying this T cell receptor (beta chain) turned up many times. As yet, its antigen is unknown. Germline V CDR1 and CDR2: DFQATT, SNEGSKA (reference sequence). V shed 0 bases, J shed 5 bases, and the junction held 9 bases outside the gene matches. This CDR3 region has 15 residues. The sample belongs to a study of T-cell memory formation after mild COVID-19. TCRdb re-called the 5' RACE reads with MiXCR, one entry per CDR3 protein. The data show roughly 250,000 distinct CDR3 sequences, with around 15% seen just once and more than 20% held by the top ten. The study's findings and limits: Contracting CD4+ clones sat mainly in CM and EM; CD8+ in EMRA. Memory sampled before infection contained some responding clones, suggesting cross-reactive memory joined.

The rearrangement links TRBV20-1 to TRBJ2-5, with 7 bases fitting TRBD2. The receptor's source is a man between 18 and 35 years old who had mild COVID-19 (a few samples of this study predate the infection). Cell type and time point are not known. Sequenced input: PBMCs or a T cell subset sorted from them (not recorded which). The CDR3 nucleotides are TGCAGTGCTAGAGATCCCCAGGGAGGGCAGGAGACCCAGTACTTC. As protein: CSARDPQGGQETQYF.